This T cell receptor beta chain is from a study of control samples from healthy donors and cancer patients. Sequencing used immunoSEQ multiplex PCR; TCRdb keeps in-frame clones, though not all of them. The top ten hold 2% of the sample, which has over 80,000 clones, approximately 78% seen once. The germline CDR1 and CDR2 sequences are KGHSH and LQKENI. This CDR3 is 15 amino acids long. V was clipped by 0 bases and J by 3 bases; unmatched bases: 2. The sample consisted of blood. The source of this sequence is a man aged 55 to 69 in good health. V usage is TRBV18 and J usage is TRBJ2-3, with 8 bases identical to TRBD2. The CDR3 nucleotides read TGTGCCAGCTCACCACCGCAGCGGGAGACAGATACGCAGTATTTT. Its translation is CASSPPQRETDTQYF. Complete variable domain (other parts from reference TRBV18 and TRBJ2-3): NAGVMQNPRHLVRRRGQEARLRCSPMKGHSHVYWYRQLPEEGLKFMVYLQKENIIDESGMPKERFSAEFPKEGPSILRIQQVVRGDSAAYFCASSPPQRETDTQYFGPGTRLTVL.